This TCR beta chain originates from a study of Graves' ophthalmopathy and Graves' hyperthyroidism. Study details: Stable hyperthyroidism referred to disease that showed no ophthalmopathy within 18 months of follow-up.

Regarding this clonotype: What it recognizes is unknown.

The sequenced template was RNA, covering the TCR beta CDR3 region. Investigators did first-round RT-PCR with HTBI primers, then second-round multiplex PCR. TCRdb recomputed calls from the multiplex PCR reads with MiXCR, one row per CDR3 protein. This sample has about 1.1 million distinct CDR3 sequences, with about 36% found just once. V lost 1 base, J lost 7 bases, and 14 bases lay in between. Germline V gene sequence: CDR1 LGHNA, CDR2 YSLEER. The CDR3 runs to 15 residues. Study results and limitations: A 13-signature model separated ophthalmopathy from stable hyperthyroidism, reaching 85% to 90% sensitivity and 75% to 83% specificity cross-validated. Progression of ophthalmopathy was predicted by the model with 60% to 71% sensitivity and roughly 74% specificity.

Source material: peripheral blood or thyroid tissue (not recorded which). The chain combines TRBV4-3 with TRBJ1-5; the D is unclear. The TCR originated in an adult man with Graves' hyperthyroidism. DNA of the CDR3: TGCGCCAGCAGCCAAGGGCTCGGGGTATTCCAGCCCCAGCATTTT. This encodes CASSQGLGVFQPQHF.